The 27 T cell receptor beta chains given below trace back to one sample, sequenced in a study of blood T cell repertoires in COVID-19. Sequenced by immunoSEQ multiplex PCR; TCRdb stores in-frame clones only, minus some. The sample contains 400,000 to 450,000 clones, about nine tenths of which appear only once. Material for sequencing was peripheral blood. These receptors all stem from a woman in her 30s with active or convalescent COVID-19.

V gene TRBV29-1 combines with J gene TRBJ1-2; D may be TRBD1 (5 bases). Trimming left V 0 bases short and J 4 bases short, with 12 bases between. The CDR3 sequence is 14 residues long. Germline V gene data show CDR1 as SQVTM and CDR2 as ANQGSEA. The chain's CDR3 is CSVEDRALFYGYTF. The CDR3 nucleotides read TGCAGCGTTGAAGACAGGGCTCTCTTCTATGGCTACACCTTC.

The chain has TRBV10-3 and TRBJ2-3; the D gene is possibly TRBD2 (5 bases). This CDR3 has 17 amino acids. The ends were cut back, 10 bases at V and 0 bases at J, with 23 bases in the middle. The germline V gene encodes CDR1 ENHRY and CDR2 SYGVKD. Here the CDR3 DNA reads TGTGCCACCGCCCGGGGTCCAGGCATCTCGAGCACAGATACGCAGTATTTT. It encodes CATARGPGISSTDTQYF.

This chain uses TRBV7-9 with TRBJ1-5, with D maybe TRBD1 (5 bases). Per germline, CDR1 SEHNR and CDR2 FQNEAQ (reference sequence). Deletions cut 4 bases from V and 3 bases from J, with 10 bases between. The CDR3 is 14 residues long. CDR3 sequence: CASSWSGNNQPQHF. The CDR3 DNA follows: TGTGCCAGCAGCTGGTCAGGGAACAATCAGCCCCAGCATTTT.

This chain joins TRBV2 and TRBJ2-3, with no clear D. The CDR3 is 12 residues long. CDR1 SNHLY and CDR2 FYNNEI come from the germline V gene. V lost 6 bases, J lost 3 bases, and 7 bases lay in between. As DNA, the CDR3 is TGTGCCAGCAGGCTCCTAACAGATACGCAGTATTTT. Translation: CASRLLTDTQYF.

This chain links TRBV6-5 with TRBJ2-7; TRBD1 agrees at 7 bases. The germline CDR1 and CDR2 sequences are MNHEY and SVGAGI. The CDR3 covers 14 residues. With V trimmed by 10 bases and J by 3 bases, 12 bases remained unmatched. The CDR3 DNA reads TGTGCCACCTCCCGACAGGGCCCATTCTACGAGCAGTACTTC. Protein product: CATSRQGPFYEQYF.

The CDR3 here is CASSPRTDTDTQYF. CDR3 nucleotides: TGCGCCAGCAGCCCGCGTACCGACACAGATACGCAGTATTTT. V usage is TRBV5-1 and J usage is TRBJ2-3; D gene ambiguous. Germline V gene sequence: CDR1 SGHRS, CDR2 YFSETQ. The CDR3 runs 14 residues. The germline V and J ends were trimmed by 4 bases and 2 bases, with 11 bases remaining between them.

In regard to this clone: This may arise from a read error, as a much more abundant clone is one base away. V is TRBV7-7 and J is TRBJ2-3, with TRBD2 matching 10 bases. The CDR3 contains 15 residues. After removal of 4 bases from V and 0 bases from J, the junction contained 1 base not matched to a gene. The germline V gene encodes CDR1 SSHAT and CDR2 FNYEAQ (reference sequence). The CDR3 region has the DNA TGTGCCAGCAGCTCGGGACTAGCGAGCACAGATACGCAGTATTTT. This sequence encodes CASSSGLASTDTQYF.

The rearrangement uses TRBV2 and TRBJ2-2; a weak D match, TRBD1 (8 bases). CDR1 is SNHLY, CDR2 FYNNEI, per germline. The CDR3 loop spans 20 amino acids. The ends were cut back, 3 bases at V and 2 bases at J, with 25 bases in the middle. The CDR3 bases are TGTGCCAGCAGTGATGGACAGGGAGGGCTGCGGGGGCGTAACACCGGGGAGCTGTTTTTT. Encoded protein: CASSDGQGGLRGRNTGELFF. The entire variable domain, with the rest obtained from reference TRBV2 and TRBJ2-2, is as follows: EPEVTQTPSHQVTQMGQEVILRCVPISNHLYFYWYRQILGQKVEFLVSFYNNEISEKSEIFDDQFSVERPDGSNFTLKIRSTKLEDSAMYFCASSDGQGGLRGRNTGELFFGEGSRLTVL.

The table lists this clone with a count of one. V and J are TRBV5-6 and TRBJ1-2; possible D gene TRBD1, 6 bases. Trimming pared 2 bases from V and 1 base from J, leaving 18 bases between. CDR1 is SGHDT and CDR2 is YYEEEE in the germline V gene. CDR3 length: 17 amino acids. Written as DNA, the CDR3 is TGTGCCAGCAGCTTAAACCTTAAAGGGGGGGATAACTATGGCTACACCTTC. Translation: CASSLNLKGGDNYGYTF.

The V and J genes are TRBV4-1 and TRBJ2-7; D gene unclear. Germline CDR1 MGHRA, CDR2 YSYEKL. CDR3 length: 14 amino acids. Trimming cost V 0 bases and J 3 bases, with 9 bases left between them. CDR3 nucleotide sequence: TGCGCCAGCAGCCAAGATGAGCTCGGCTACGAGCAGTACTTC. Translating it yields CASSQDELGYEQYF.

The chain links TRBV11-2 to TRBJ1-2; D possibly corresponds to TRBD1 (5 bases). Germline CDR1 SGHAT, CDR2 FQNNGV. This CDR3 has 14 amino acids. The V end was cut by 3 bases, the J end by 3 bases, with 11 bases between. CDR3 sequence: CASSFRDIDYGYTF. The CDR3 DNA sequence: TGTGCCAGCAGCTTCAGGGATATAGACTATGGCTACACCTTC.

This chain uses TRBV5-1 with TRBJ1-1, with D possibly TRBD1 on 5 matching bases. The CDR3 covers 14 residues. CDR1 is SGHRS, CDR2 YFSETQ, per germline. The V and J ends lost 0 bases and 5 bases respectively, with 11 bases between them. DNA for the CDR3: TGCGCCAGCAGCTTGGCGGGGGATGTAACTGAAGCTTTCTTT. Protein sequence: CASSLAGDVTEAFF.

This sequence joins TRBV5-1 and TRBJ2-3, with 10 nucleotides matching TRBD2. The CDR3 extends over 16 amino acids. The junction had 5 bases not matched to a gene; V was cut back by 0 bases and J by 4 bases. CDR1 and CDR2 from the germline V gene are SGHRS and YFSETQ. CDR3 protein: CASSLVPAGGADTQYF. The CDR3 region has the DNA TGCGCCAGCAGCTTGGTTCCAGCGGGGGGGGCAGATACGCAGTATTTT.

This clone was counted between two and nine times. The chain carries TRBV7-9 and TRBJ1-4; TRBD1 matches 7 bases. The CDR3 totals 14 residues. Losses at the gene ends were 5 bases for V and 8 bases for J; bases not matched to a gene: 8. Per germline, CDR1 SEHNR and CDR2 FQNEAQ (reference sequence). The DNA of the CDR3 is TGTGCCAGCAGCCACCGGACAGGATTAGAAAAACTGTTTTTT. Translating gives CASSHRTGLEKLFF.

A single count supports this clone. The chain couples TRBV3-1 (or the pseudogene TRBV3-2) to TRBJ1-1, with D uncertain. This CDR3 contains 17 residues. Germline assignment: CDR1 LGHDT and CDR2 YNNKEL (reference sequence). V dropped 0 bases and J dropped 1 base, with 15 bases sitting between them. The CDR3 DNA follows: TGTGCCAGCAGCCAAGACGGAGATACAACCGCGAACACTGAAGCTTTCTTT. It encodes CASSQDGDTTANTEAFF.

The V gene is TRBV18, the J gene TRBJ2-1; the match to TRBD2 covers 8 bases. The CDR3 is 15 amino acids. CDR1 and CDR2 from the germline V gene are KGHSH and LQKENI. J lost 7 bases, V lost 3 bases, and 8 bases had no gene match. The chain's CDR3 is CASSPVRSGGNEQFF. The CDR3 DNA reads TGTGCCAGCTCACCTGTCAGGTCGGGGGGGAATGAGCAGTTCTTC.

The V call is TRBV25-1, the J call TRBJ1-2, with 7 bases aligning to TRBD1. The ends lost 1 base at V and 3 bases at J; junction bases unmatched: 5. CDR3 length equals 15 residues. Looked up from germline, CDR1 is MGHDK and CDR2 is SYGVNS. The CDR3 sequence: CASSESDRFHYGYTF. CDR3 nucleotides: TGTGCCAGCAGTGAATCGGACAGGTTTCACTATGGCTACACCTTC.

This rearrangement joins TRBV6-2 or TRBV6-3 to TRBJ2-3; TRBD2 might be the D (6 bases). Germline loops: CDR1 MNHEY, CDR2 SVGEGT. This CDR3 comprises 16 residues. V dropped 2 bases and J dropped 0 bases, with 12 bases sitting between them. The CDR3 here is CASSYGGSGSTDTQYF. The DNA for the CDR3 is TGTGCCAGCAGTTACGGGGGTAGCGGAAGCACAGATACGCAGTATTTT.

The chain has TRBV10-3 and TRBJ1-6; D is unclear. V lost 9 bases and J 5 bases, leaving 14 bases between the germline ends. The CDR3 is made up of 14 amino acids. Germline V gene data show CDR1 as ENHRY and CDR2 as SYGVKD. The CDR3 DNA sequence: TGTGCCATAACTATTGACCCCCATAATTCACCCCTCCACTTT. Amino acid sequence: CAITIDPHNSPLHF.

The V call is TRBV7-2, the J call TRBJ2-1; maybe TRBD2 (6 bases). The V end was cut by 6 bases, the J end by 10 bases, with 10 bases between. Germline V gene lookup returns CDR1 SGHTA and CDR2 FQGNSA. This CDR3 is built from 11 residues. The CDR3 DNA sequence: TGTGCCAGCAGGTTGCTAGCGGAGCAGTTCTTC. Translating gives CASRLLAEQFF.

This clone was seen only once. The V call is TRBV13, the J call TRBJ2-5, with D possibly TRBD2 on 6 matching bases. This CDR3 contains 18 residues. Between the trimmed V and J ends, which lost 5 bases and 1 base, there was a span of 23 bases. Germline CDR1 is PRHDT and CDR2 is FYEKMQ (reference sequence). In nucleotides, the CDR3 is TGTGCCAGCAGCACAAGACTAGTGCAACGGGGACTCCAAGAGACCCAGTACTTC. It encodes CASSTRLVQRGLQETQYF.

V usage is TRBV19 and J usage is TRBJ2-2; TRBD1 matches at 9 bases. The CDR3 consists of 15 residues. The J segment lost 5 bases and the V segment lost 6 bases, leaving 7 bases of the junction unmatched. Germline V gives CDR1 LNHDA, CDR2 SQIVND (reference sequence). CDR3 nucleotide sequence: TGTGCCAGTAGCTTACAGGGGGCAAAGACCGGGGAGCTGTTTTTT. This translates into CASSLQGAKTGELFF.

The chain has TRBV2 and TRBJ1-1, with 9 bases lining up with TRBD1. In germline, CDR1 is SNHLY, CDR2 FYNNEI. This CDR3 is built from 13 residues. J gave up 1 base and V 10 bases, and 4 bases lay outside the gene matches. CDR3 in amino acids: CATHRGRNTEAFF. As DNA, the CDR3 is TGTGCCACCCACAGGGGGCGGAACACTGAAGCTTTCTTT.

On this clone itself: In the same sample, other DNA sequences code for this CDR3. The chain employs TRBV5-1 and TRBJ1-2, with D possibly matching TRBD1 (5 bases). With 0 bases removed from V and 2 bases from J, the gap between germline ends came to 5 bases. Germline CDR1 and CDR2: SGHRS and YFSETQ. CDR3 length: 13 amino acids. The DNA of the CDR3 is TGCGCCAGCAGCTTGGCAGGGAACTATGGCTACACCTTC. This sequence encodes CASSLAGNYGYTF.

The CDR3 DNA reads as TGTGCCAGCAGCTTAAACTCAGCGGGGGATACGCAGTATTTT. Amino acids: CASSLNSAGDTQYF. The gene calls are TRBV7-9 and TRBJ2-3; 7 bases fit TRBD2. V trimming: 2 bases; J trimming: 6 bases; junction bases outside the gene matches: 5. The CDR3 has 14 amino acids. Germline V CDR1 and CDR2: SEHNR, FQNEAQ (reference sequence).

The genes are TRBV3-1 (or the pseudogene TRBV3-2) and TRBJ1-6; 8 nucleotides align to TRBD1. There are 17 residues in the CDR3. CDR1 and CDR2 from the germline V gene are LGHDT and YNNKEL (reference sequence). V trimming: 5 bases; J trimming: 1 base; junction bases outside the gene matches: 7. The CDR3 loop is CASSERTGQSYNSPLHF. The CDR3 DNA reads as TGTGCCAGCAGCGAACGGACAGGGCAGTCCTATAATTCACCCCTCCACTTT.

The chain carries TRBV25-1 and TRBJ2-2; tentative D call: TRBD2 (6 bases). Trimming removed 2 bases from V and 2 bases from J, with 18 bases in between. The germline gives CDR1 MGHDK, CDR2 SYGVNS. This CDR3 spans 18 amino acids. CDR3 nucleotide sequence: TGTGCCAGCAGTGAAGGGGGGAGGCCAGCGCGCAACACCGGGGAGCTGTTTTTT. This translates into CASSEGGRPARNTGELFF. Together with reference TRBV25-1 and TRBJ2-2, the CDR3 gives the full variable domain: EADIYQTPRYLVIGTGKKITLECSQTMGHDKMYWYQQDPGMELHLIHYSYGVNSTEKGDLSSESTVSRIRTEHFPLTLESARPSHTSQYLCASSEGGRPARNTGELFFGEGSRLTVL.